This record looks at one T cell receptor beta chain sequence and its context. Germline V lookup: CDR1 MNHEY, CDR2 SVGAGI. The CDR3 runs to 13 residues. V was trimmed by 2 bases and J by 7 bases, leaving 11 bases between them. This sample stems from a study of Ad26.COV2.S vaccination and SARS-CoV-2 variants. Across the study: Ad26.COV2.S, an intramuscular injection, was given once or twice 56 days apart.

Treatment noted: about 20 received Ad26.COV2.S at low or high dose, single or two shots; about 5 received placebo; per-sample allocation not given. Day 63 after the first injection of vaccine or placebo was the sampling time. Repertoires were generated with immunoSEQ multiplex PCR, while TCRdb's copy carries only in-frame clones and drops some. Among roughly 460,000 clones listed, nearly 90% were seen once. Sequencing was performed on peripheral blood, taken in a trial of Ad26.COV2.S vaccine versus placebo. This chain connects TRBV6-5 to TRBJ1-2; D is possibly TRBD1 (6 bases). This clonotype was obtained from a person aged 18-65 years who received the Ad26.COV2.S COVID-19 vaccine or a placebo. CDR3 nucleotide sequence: TGTGCCAGCAGTTACGGGGGGGCGGCTGGCTACACCTTC. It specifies CASSYGGAAGYTF.